One and the same sample provided the 11 T cell receptor beta chains below, sequenced in a study of cytomegalovirus exposure and HLA in healthy donors. The PCR ran on 60 Vbeta and 13 Jbeta primers. Assay: immunoSEQ multiplex PCR; the TCRdb copy retains only in-frame clones and omits some. The sample yields more than 85,000 clones, about 60% seen once. The specimen was PBMCs. Every receptor here comes from a woman aged 30 to 39 in good health and CMV-seronegative.

This clone was counted a few times. This chain joins TRBV5-1 and TRBJ1-1; D remains unclear. The germline V gene has CDR1 SGHRS and CDR2 YFSETQ. V gave up 7 bases and J gave up 0 bases, with 10 bases separating them. The length of the CDR3 is 13 residues. CDR3 bases: TGCGCCAGCTCGGCCGGGTTGAACACTGAAGCTTTCTTT. Encoded protein: CASSAGLNTEAFF.

The chain carries TRBV5-6 and TRBJ2-1; TRBD2 is a possible D gene (6 bases). There are 14 residues in the CDR3. Trimming removed 4 bases at V and 0 bases at J, with 8 bases between. From germline, CDR1 is SGHDT and CDR2 YYEEEE. The DNA for the CDR3 is TGTGCCAGCAGCGGGACTTTCTCCTACAATGAGCAGTTCTTC. As protein: CASSGTFSYNEQFF.

The chain couples TRBV4-2 to TRBJ2-2; TRBD2 aligns across 12 bases. With 1 base clipped from V and 2 bases from J, the junction kept 2 bases outside the gene matches. Germline V gene data show CDR1 as LGHNA and CDR2 as YNFKEQ. The length of the CDR3 is 17 residues. The CDR3 DNA sequence: TGTGCCAGCAGCCAAGGGACTAGCGGGATTAACACCGGGGAGCTGTTTTTT. Translated: CASSQGTSGINTGELFF.

The rearrangement uses TRBV2 and TRBJ2-1, with D perhaps TRBD2 (5 bases). Trimming took 1 base from V and 4 from J, leaving 8 bases between them. CDR3 length equals 14 residues. Germline CDR1 SNHLY, CDR2 FYNNEI. Written as DNA, the CDR3 is TGTGCCAGCAGTGAAGTTACGGGATACAATGAGCAGTTCTTC. Its translation is CASSEVTGYNEQFF.

By share of the sample, this clone is medium-sized. V and J are TRBV7-8 and TRBJ1-4; possibly TRBD1 for D (6 bases). Germline V lookup: CDR1 SGHVS, CDR2 FQNEAQ. V dropped 3 bases and J dropped 0 bases, with 14 bases sitting between them. The CDR3 loop spans 17 amino acids. The CDR3 bases are TGTGCCAGCAGCTTCGGGACACGACAATCAACTAATGAAAAACTGTTTTTT. Protein sequence: CASSFGTRQSTNEKLFF.

In DNA form, the CDR3 reads TGTGCCTGGAGTGGAAAAGCGGGAGGGGAACAGTTCTTC. Amino acid sequence: CAWSGKAGGEQFF. The chain joins TRBV30 to TRBJ2-1, with 10 bases fitting TRBD2. The J segment lost 13 bases and the V segment lost 1 base, leaving 7 bases of the junction unmatched. The CDR3 is 13 amino acids. CDR1 and CDR2 (germline): GTSNPN, SVGIG (reference sequence).

This chain uses TRBV5-6 with TRBJ1-4; TRBD1 agrees at 12 bases. This CDR3 is 16 amino acids long. Germline CDR1 and CDR2: SGHDT and YYEEEE. Trimming cost V 4 bases and J 8 bases; bases outside gene matches: 9. CDR3 sequence: CASSTEPGQGAEKLFF. For the CDR3, the DNA is TGTGCCAGCAGCACAGAACCGGGACAGGGGGCGGAAAAACTGTTTTTT. Drawing the rest from reference TRBV5-6 and TRBJ1-4, the complete variable domain is DAGVTQSPTHLIKTRGQQVTLRCSPKSGHDTVSWYQQALGQGPQFIFQYYEEEERQRGNFPDRFSGHQFPNYSSELNVNALLLGDSALYLCASSTEPGQGAEKLFFGSGTQLSVL.

The V and J genes are TRBV28 and TRBJ2-7, with D possibly matching TRBD1 (5 bases). This CDR3 spans 13 amino acids. V lost 5 bases and J lost 4, with 12 bases in between. CDR1 is MDHEN and CDR2 is SYDVKM in the germline V gene. CDR3 in amino acids: CASSPRQFYEQYF. The DNA of the CDR3 is TGTGCCAGCAGTCCAAGACAGTTTTACGAGCAGTACTTC.

Comments on this clone: Other nucleotide sequences from this sample produce the same CDR3. DNA of the CDR3: TGTGCCAGCAGCCCGCGGGGCGGGGAGCTGTTTTTT. It translates to CASSPRGGELFF. The chain recombines TRBV11-3 with TRBJ2-2; D is perhaps TRBD2 (6 bases). V lost 5 bases and J 7 bases, leaving 8 bases between the germline ends. The germline gives CDR1 SGHNT, CDR2 YENEEA. The CDR3 consists of 12 residues.

The rearrangement uses TRBV2 and TRBJ2-7; D is perhaps TRBD1 (5 bases). The V end was cut by 4 bases, the J end by 3 bases, with 10 bases between. The CDR3 contains 13 residues. Germline CDR1 and CDR2: SNHLY and FYNNEI. This CDR3 is CASSVNRFYEQYF. Here the CDR3 DNA reads TGTGCCAGCAGTGTAAACAGGTTCTACGAGCAGTACTTC.

The chain recombines TRBV19 with TRBJ1-5; no clear D gene. Germline values: CDR1 LNHDA, CDR2 SQIVND (reference sequence). This CDR3 is built from 15 residues. V gave up 6 bases and J gave up 6 bases, with 18 bases separating them. CDR3 sequence reads: CASRNWGGWSQPQHF. The CDR3 DNA reads TGTGCCAGTAGGAATTGGGGAGGCTGGAGTCAGCCCCAGCATTTT.